This TCR beta chain was sequenced during a study of read filtering for tumor transcriptome and immune sequencing (dated by TCRdb to 2018 to 2020). Background for the entire study: Of the patients in the cohort, 16 to 20 were male and 14 to 15 were female, and their mean age was about 70 years, with a range of about 40 to 85. Under revised international staging, 8 or 9 patients fell into R-ISS I, more than 15 into R-ISS II and six or seven into R-ISS III. After DNase treatment, whole-transcriptome libraries were prepared with the TruSeq RNA Access Library Prep Kit. Per sample, about 3.5 to 10.27 million TCR-region mapped reads were obtained with IR-seq, compared with only about 85 to 1,400 with RNA-seq. The study compared TCR repertoires from targeted immune repertoire sequencing and bulk whole-transcriptome sequencing run on the same bone marrow samples. As a main aim, a read-filtering strategy for immune repertoire data was addressed, with the specific question being whether clonotypes supported by a single read should be removed. What the research found in general, with its limitations: When single-read clonotypes were removed, the proportions of shared clonotypes in IR-seq and RNA-seq correlated more strongly. Clonotypes were captured by IR-seq at much higher depth and more reliably than by RNA-seq, and smaller IR-seq throughput was sufficient for identification of most shared clonotypes. Rather than purified T cells, the sorted CD138-negative fraction was a mixed bone marrow immune population. In IR-seq, around 80% of clonotypes but approximately 3.6% of total reads were represented by single-read clonotypes, whereas in RNA-seq, around 75% of clonotypes and around 47% of reads were represented by single-read clonotypes.

Bone marrow was sampled from every patient at the time of active disease. Isolation of bone marrow mononuclear cells was performed by Ficoll-Hypaque density gradient centrifugation. CD138-negative cells were obtained by negative selection after labeling with CD138 magnetic microbeads on a MACS separator, removing myeloma plasma cells. The purity of the isolated cells was checked by flow cytometry with CD138 antibodies on an Attune NxT. TRIzol reagent was used to extract total RNA, which was then quantified with a NanoDrop spectrophotometer. For each patient, paired RNA-seq and IR-seq were run on the CD138-negative bone marrow sample from that patient. Starting from around 400 ng RNA, TCR libraries were constructed with the Immunoverse kit using molecular barcoded adaptors that cover the alpha/delta and beta/gamma chains. TCR library preparation used the same RNA that went into transcriptome sequencing. An Illumina HiSeq 4000 with 2 x 150 cycles was used to sequence the TCR libraries. Per the source publication's procedure: MiXCR aligned TCR reads to human V, D, J and C references and assembled the aligned reads into CDR3 clonotypes, with quality filtering and error correction included. Clonotype counts and gene usage diversity were analyzed with the tcR package in R. For inspection of raw mapping reads, RNA-seq reads were mapped by STAR aligner version 2.5.3a onto GRCh37 of the human genome. IR-seq fastq files were randomly downsampled with Seqtk 1.3 to test the effect of sequencing depth on detected clonotypes. TCRdb took the public reads, trimmed them with fastp at Q25, ran MiXCR for clone calling and kept in-frame beta chains. Merged by CDR3 protein, the rows form single entries marked with the most common genes and DNA. In this record, the V and J calls reflect TCRdb's handling and not the investigators' own analysis. This sample holds about 57,000 distinct CDR3 sequences; under 25% were observed only once. Approximately 17% of the sample comes from the top ten.

The junction shows trimming of 2 bases on V and 1 base on J, plus 6 bases between the germline ends. CDR1 and CDR2 are read off the germline V gene as SGHRS and YFSETQ. Including the terminal cysteine and phenylalanine, the CDR3 comprises 14 residues. The retained sequence is limited to the CDR3, 42 bases, with the frame set at the first base. This clonotype occurred many times. Its binding antigen is unknown. No base-level quality is on record; no much larger clone is a single base apart. Sequenced input: a population of CD138-negative cells sorted from bone marrow. The intended sense of this specimen's cell subset or site label: bone marrow mononuclear cells depleted of CD138+ plasma/myeloma cells by negative magnetic selection. The rearrangement joined TRBV5-1 to TRBJ2-2; no D gene is confidently identified. This TCR was recovered from a donor aged 40 or older with multiple myeloma. The sequence in DNA is TGCGCCAGCAGCTTTGCGTTGAACACCGGGGAGCTGTTTTTT. Translated, this gives CASSFALNTGELFF.